This T cell receptor beta chain stems from a study of shared clonotypes between healthy human individuals (dated by TCRdb to about 2020). Study-wide context: A couple of women and a few men aged 18 to 49 years were included in the cohort. To increase sequencing depth and limit assay-specific biases, different laboratories used diverse techniques to prepare libraries and sequence TCR repertoires. For each donor, CD4 naive and CD4 memory were each given three plates, CD8 naive was given two plates, and CD8 memory was given one plate. Blood TCR repertoires of a handful of healthy adults were deeply sequenced to estimate repertoire size and the extent of clonotype sharing between individuals. Per donor, leukapheresis produced somewhere between about 0.8 and 9.5 billion PBMCs.

V and J lose 0 bases and 10 bases, and a span of 14 bases separates them. The CDR3 holds 14 amino acids from the cysteine to the phenylalanine. The only DNA kept is the CDR3, 42 bases in frame from the first base. The germline V gene specifies SGDLS as CDR1 and YYNGEE as CDR2. Broad study findings and their caveats: Estimated clonotype richness was generally larger for naive than for memory subsets. When a few donors were compared, the shared fraction of clonotypes was about 5.2% for naive CD4, approximately 3.3% for naive CD8, 2% to 2.5% for memory CD4, and less than 0.45% for memory CD8. Rarefaction of sorted-subset datasets indicated incomplete sequencing despite the large sequencing depth. The genetic and exposure-history diversity represented was limited by the small number of donors. Based on pairwise subsampling, the degree of clonotype sharing among donors was expected to be affected by sequencing depth. Sampling was limited to blood, and TCR repertoires in tissue likely differ from TCR repertoires in blood. Compared with non-shared clonotypes, the clonotypes found in all four sorted-subset donors had higher generation probabilities.

Using the deep immunoSEQ assay, multiplex PCR amplified TCR CDR3 regions from genomic DNA. Extracted genomic DNA from each cell subset was distributed evenly across all wells of several immunoSEQ 96-well plates, and each plate was treated as a replicate. For sorted subsets, about 200 ng genomic DNA, equal to some 28,000 T cell genomes, was loaded into each replicate PCR. Purified libraries were quantified with a Qubit 3.0 fluorometer, sized on a Bioanalyzer 2100, and re-quantified with the KAPA Library Quantification kit. Every immunoSEQ 96-well plate was sequenced on a separate single-read 150-cycle Illumina NextSeq 550 flow cell. In the original analysis: Because the immunoSEQ output held only junctional sequences and lacked quality scores, the filtering could not match the filtering applied to full-length reads. Sequences were annotated with PyIR, a Python wrapper for IgBLAST v1.9, using IMGT germline references to assign V/J genes and CDR3. Reads were filtered out if the reads had weak V/J assignments (E-value above 1e-6), no CDR3, stop codons, out-of-frame junctions, or ambiguous translated residues. V3J clonotypes were defined as sequences sharing the same inferred V gene, J gene, and CDR3 amino acid sequence. Percentage overlap between repertoires was calculated by dividing the number of shared unique clonotypes by the size of the smaller repertoire. RTK rarefaction, the Chao1 estimator, and Recon v2.1 estimates of unobserved clonotypes were used to assess repertoire richness. For all TCRbeta clonotypes obtained by the gDNA method from four donors, generation probabilities were computed with OLGA. TCRdb re-hosts the immuneACCESS table, in-frame sequences only. Its copies lack some clones; in the studies checked, an unresolved V gene accounts for under half of them, and the cause for the rest is not known. That table supplies the V and J calls and clone size; D and trimming were determined from the DNA. The sample table shows millions of clones, and less than 95% are seen once. Jointly, the top ten make up 0.85% to 1.2% of the sample.

CD8 naive samples were obtained by positive selection for CCR7 among CD45RO-negative cells, yielding a CD45RA+CCR7+ population from which TemRA cells were excluded. Donors were healthy HIV-negative adults with no recently reported acute infections or vaccinations. All donors were Caucasian adults living in Nashville, Tennessee, USA. Blood was collected by leukapheresis, and PBMCs were isolated by Ficoll-Histopaque density gradient centrifugation and then cryopreserved in liquid nitrogen vapor phase. Analytical flow cytometry was used to check the purity and quantity of every magnetically sorted T cell population. Genomic DNA was isolated from every sorted fraction and measured by UV absorbance on a Nanodrop 2000c. This clone appeared a single time. It has no known antigen specificity. It has no much larger one-base neighbor in the sample; base qualities were not kept.

The chain couples TRBV9 to TRBJ2-1; the D gene cannot be named for sure. Material for sequencing was naive CD8+ T cells sorted from blood. This specimen's cell subset or site label, interpreted: CD45RA+CCR7+. The sequence was obtained from a man aged 18 to 30 in good health. The CDR3 in this case is CASSVALGNVEQFF. The sequence in DNA is TGTGCCAGCAGCGTAGCTTTGGGGAATGTGGAGCAGTTCTTC.